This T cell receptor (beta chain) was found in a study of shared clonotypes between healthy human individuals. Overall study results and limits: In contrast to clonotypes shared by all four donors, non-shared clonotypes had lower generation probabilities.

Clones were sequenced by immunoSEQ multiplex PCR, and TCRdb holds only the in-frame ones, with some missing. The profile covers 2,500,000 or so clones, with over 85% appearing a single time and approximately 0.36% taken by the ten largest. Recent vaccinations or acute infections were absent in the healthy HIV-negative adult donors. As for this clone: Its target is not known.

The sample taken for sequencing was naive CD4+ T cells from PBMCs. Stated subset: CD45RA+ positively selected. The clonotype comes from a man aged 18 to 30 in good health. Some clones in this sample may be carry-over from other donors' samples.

For the CDR3, the DNA is TGTGCCAGCAGTCGGACTAGCGGGGTCGGGAATGAGCAGTTCTTC. Its protein is CASSRTSGVGNEQFF. The chain joins TRBV2 to TRBJ2-1, with 12 bases lining up with TRBD2. The CDR3 totals 15 residues. The V gene's germline CDR1 is SNHLY and CDR2 FYNNEI. V gave up 5 bases and J gave up 7 bases; unmatched junction bases: 6.